A single sample gave rise to the 5 T cell receptor beta chains below, sequenced in a study of T-cell reconstitution after alpha-beta-depleted transplantation in children. Molecular barcoding with unique molecular identifiers was used for the TCRbeta library. In TCRdb, the PCR reads were re-called with MiXCR into one record per CDR3 protein. This table has approximately 980,000 distinct CDR3 sequences, roughly 31% appearing once. The specimen comprised PBMCs, mostly from graft donor cells, sampled 360 days after TCRalphabeta/CD19-depleted stem cell transplant. The receptors were gathered from a boy under two years old who had a stem cell transplant for SCID, so the T cells may come from the graft donor.

This chain connects TRBV20-1 to TRBJ2-5; TRBD2 matches 7 bases. The germline gives CDR1 DFQATT, CDR2 SNEGSKA (reference sequence). The J segment lost 5 bases and the V segment lost 4 bases, leaving 7 bases of the junction unmatched. The CDR3 length is 13 residues. The CDR3 here is CSATPAGPETQYF. The CDR3 DNA sequence: TGCAGTGCTACCCCAGCGGGGCCCGAGACCCAGTACTTC.

V usage is TRBV15 and J usage is TRBJ2-1; 7 bases match TRBD2. The CDR3 totals 18 residues. Unmatched junction bases numbered 9, after V lost 1 base and J lost 0 bases. Germline-derived CDR1 and CDR2 are LNHNV and YYDKDF (reference sequence). CDR3 region: CATSRAGGPASSYNEQFF. The CDR3 nucleotides read TGTGCCACCAGCAGAGCGGGGGGACCCGCAAGCTCCTACAATGAGCAGTTCTTC.

This clonotype was recorded a few times. CDR3 DNA: TGTGCCAGCAGCCCGAGGGGCAGGGGACGGGAGGATACGCAGTATTTT. Its protein is CASSPRGRGREDTQYF. This chain joins TRBV5-8 and TRBJ2-3; TRBD1 or TRBD2 may be the D gene (6 bases each). Germline V gives CDR1 SGHTS, CDR2 YDEGEE. This CDR3 contains 16 residues. V gave up 4 bases and J gave up 6 bases, with 21 bases separating them.

This clonotype was observed a few times. The rearrangement links TRBV5-5 to TRBJ2-2; D is uncertain. Germline lookup yields CDR1 SGHKS and CDR2 YYEKEE (reference sequence). This CDR3 is built from 15 residues. The germline V and J ends were trimmed by 4 bases and 1 base, with 11 bases remaining between them. CDR3 region: CASSPPPGNTGELFF. The CDR3 DNA sequence: TGTGCCAGCAGCCCTCCCCCGGGGAACACCGGGGAGCTGTTTTTT. Full variable domain (rest looked up from reference TRBV5-5 and TRBJ2-2): DAGVTQSPTHLIKTRGQQVTLRCSPISGHKSVSWYQQVLGQGPQFIFQYYEKEERGRGNFPDRFSARQFPNYSSELNVNALLLGDSALYLCASSPPPGNTGELFFGEGSRLTVL.

There are a few counts of this clonotype. The V call is TRBV2, the J call TRBJ1-1, with TRBD1 as a possible D gene (6 bases). CDR3 length equals 14 residues. Trimming cost V 3 bases and J 5 bases, with 13 bases left between them. Germline V gene sequence: CDR1 SNHLY, CDR2 FYNNEI. This chain's CDR3 is CASSEGGARTEAFF. In nucleotides, the CDR3 is TGTGCCAGCAGTGAGGGGGGGGCGCGGACTGAAGCTTTCTTT.